These 23 T cell receptor beta chains were sequenced from one sample in a study of blood T cell repertoires in COVID-19. Clones were sequenced by immunoSEQ multiplex PCR, and TCRdb holds only the in-frame ones, with some missing. Altogether 200,000 or so clones are present, approximately 87% being singletons, with the ten largest covering 0.7% to 0.95%. The specimen sequenced was peripheral blood. The receptors come from a woman in her sixties or seventies with acute or convalescent COVID-19.

This chain connects TRBV5-1 to TRBJ2-7, with D possibly being TRBD1 (6 bases). In germline, CDR1 is SGHRS, CDR2 YFSETQ. The CDR3 length is 12 residues. V gave up 4 bases and J gave up 3 bases, with 8 bases separating them. The CDR3 DNA sequence: TGCGCCAGCAGCCCGGACAGCTACGAGCAGTACTTC. It yields the protein CASSPDSYEQYF.

The chain recombines TRBV7-9 with TRBJ2-7; maybe TRBD1 (5 bases). Germline V CDR1 and CDR2: SEHNR, FQNEAQ (reference sequence). The length of the CDR3 is 15 residues. Trimming cost V 4 bases and J 6 bases, with 19 bases left between them. In DNA form, the CDR3 reads TGTGCCAGCAGCTCCACCCTCACAGGCGCGGCCGAGCAGTACTTC. It encodes CASSSTLTGAAEQYF.

The V and J genes are TRBV7-8 and TRBJ1-5, with TRBD1 identical over 10 bases. V shed 5 bases and J 2 bases; nucleotides not matched to a gene: 3. Germline assignment: CDR1 SGHVS and CDR2 FQNEAQ. This CDR3 has 15 residues. CDR3 nucleotides: TGTGCCAGCAGCCCTGGGACAGGGGGCAATCAGCCCCAGCATTTT. Translation: CASSPGTGGNQPQHF.

This clone was counted between two and nine times. V gene TRBV7-3 combines with J gene TRBJ2-3; possibly TRBD1 for D (6 bases). This CDR3 has 16 residues. CDR1 is SGHTA and CDR2 is FQGTGA in the germline V gene. The V end lost 5 bases, the J end lost 0 bases, and 15 bases lay between the germline ends. CDR3: CASSPGNRASTDTQYF. CDR3 DNA sequence: TGTGCCAGCAGCCCGGGGAACAGGGCGAGCACAGATACGCAGTATTTT.

The chain uses TRBV5-1 and TRBJ1-2; TRBD1 matches 7 bases. The V gene's germline CDR1 is SGHRS and CDR2 YFSETQ. The CDR3 runs to 14 residues. The J segment lost 7 bases and the V segment lost 1 base, leaving 7 bases of the junction unmatched. CDR3 protein: CASSLSGGGFGYTF. CDR3 coding DNA: TGCGCCAGCAGCTTGAGTGGAGGGGGCTTTGGCTACACCTTC. Filled out from reference TRBV5-1 and TRBJ1-2, the complete variable domain reads KAGVTQTPRYLIKTRGQQVTLSCSPISGHRSVSWYQQTPGQGLQFLFEYFSETQRNKGNFPGRFSGRQFSNSRSEMNVSTLELGDSALYLCASSLSGGGFGYTFGSGTRLTVV.

This chain joins TRBV28 and TRBJ1-5; TRBD1 aligns across 8 bases. The trim removed 7 bases at V and 3 bases at J, leaving 8 bases unmatched. The CDR3 extends over 15 amino acids. Germline CDR1 MDHEN, CDR2 SYDVKM. The CDR3 nucleotides are TGTGCCAGCAAACAGGGGGTCGAGATCAATCAGCCCCAGCATTTT. This translates into CASKQGVEINQPQHF.

The chain carries TRBV7-8 and TRBJ1-5; 7 bases are shared with TRBD1. The CDR3 contains 14 residues. Germline CDR1 is SGHVS and CDR2 is FQNEAQ. Trimming cost V 5 bases and J 4 bases; bases outside gene matches: 5. As DNA, the CDR3 is TGTGCCAGCAGCCGAGACAGGGTAAATCAGCCCCAGCATTTT. Protein sequence: CASSRDRVNQPQHF.

This chain connects TRBV7-2 to TRBJ2-7, with 8 bases identical to TRBD1. CDR1 SGHTA and CDR2 FQGNSA come from the germline V gene. The V and J ends lost 5 bases and 2 bases, in that order; junction bases with no gene match: 11. The CDR3 extends over 16 amino acids. CDR3 nucleotides: TGTGCCAGCAGCACCCGGACAGGGTGGGGGACCTACGAGCAGTACTTC. Protein product: CASSTRTGWGTYEQYF.

There are a few counts of this clone. The rearrangement uses TRBV10-1 and TRBJ2-3, with TRBD1 as a possible D gene (6 bases). This CDR3 has 16 residues. Germline V gives CDR1 WNHNN, CDR2 SYGVQD (reference sequence). The V gene lost 1 base and the J gene lost 3 bases, with 14 bases spanning the gap. The CDR3 region is CASSEFQGLSTDTQYF. CDR3 nucleotide sequence: TGCGCCAGCAGTGAGTTTCAGGGGTTATCGACAGATACGCAGTATTTT.

The rearrangement links TRBV19 to TRBJ2-7, with 8 bases that match TRBD1. CDR3 length equals 15 residues. V lost 3 bases to trimming and J lost 4 bases; unmatched junction nucleotides: 8. In germline, CDR1 is LNHDA, CDR2 SQIVND (reference sequence). CDR3 sequence reads: CASSMTATGVYEQYF. DNA for the CDR3: TGTGCCAGTAGTATGACGGCGACAGGGGTGTACGAGCAGTACTTC. Drawing the rest from reference TRBV19 and TRBJ2-7, the complete variable domain is DGGITQSPKYLFRKEGQNVTLSCEQNLNHDAMYWYRQDPGQGLRLIYYSQIVNDFQKGDIAEGYSVSREKKESFPLTVTSAQKNPTAFYLCASSMTATGVYEQYFGPGTRLTVT.

The V call is TRBV28, the J call TRBJ1-2; weak D call: TRBD1 (6 bases). The V gene's germline CDR1 is MDHEN and CDR2 SYDVKM. The CDR3 covers 16 residues. Trimming shortened V by 6 bases and J by 4 bases, and 21 bases separated the two germline ends. This chain's CDR3 is CASRSAKQGRGYGYTF. CDR3 DNA sequence: TGTGCCAGCAGGTCGGCGAAACAGGGAAGGGGCTATGGCTACACCTTC.

Details on this clone: At one end the junction does not follow the germline gene, possibly because of a read error. The chain carries TRBV7-7 and TRBJ2-1, with 8 bases that match TRBD2. The CDR3 totals 15 residues. From germline, CDR1 is SSHAT and CDR2 FNYEAQ (reference sequence). The CDR3 DNA reads TGTGCTAGCAGCTTAGGGACTAGAGGCGCCAATGAGCAGTTCTTC. This codes for CASSLGTRGANEQFF.

This rearrangement joins TRBV29-1 to TRBJ2-3; D possibly corresponds to TRBD2 (5 bases). The CDR3 is 12 residues long. V lost 7 bases and J lost 4, with 12 bases in between. CDR1 and CDR2 (germline): SQVTM, ANQGSEA. The DNA of the CDR3 is TGCAGCGGTCGACGGGGATCAGATACGCAGTATTTT. The encoded protein is CSGRRGSDTQYF.

The chain uses TRBV5-1 and TRBJ2-2, with 9 positions matching TRBD2. Germline trimming cut 3 bases from V and 6 bases from J; bases unmatched to any gene: 15. The CDR3 covers 18 residues. Looked up from germline, CDR1 is SGHRS and CDR2 is YFSETQ. The chain's CDR3 is CASSSGLPGLARAGELFF. The CDR3 nucleotides are TGCGCCAGCAGCTCCGGACTCCCTGGACTAGCGCGGGCCGGGGAGCTGTTTTTT.

This clone was found a few times. The gene calls are TRBV5-1 and TRBJ2-1; maybe TRBD1 (5 bases). The V gene lost 2 bases and the J gene lost 9 bases, with 9 bases spanning the gap. CDR1 SGHRS and CDR2 YFSETQ come from the germline V gene. CDR3 length equals 12 residues. CDR3 region: CASSFGAGEQFF. The CDR3 DNA sequence: TGCGCCAGCAGCTTTGGGGCCGGTGAGCAGTTCTTC.

The chain couples TRBV5-6 to TRBJ2-2; D perhaps matches TRBD1 (6 bases). V lost 4 bases and J lost 2, with 15 bases in between. Germline lookup yields CDR1 SGHDT and CDR2 YYEEEE. This CDR3 comprises 16 residues. Here the CDR3 reads CASSLRQVTNTGELFF. CDR3 coding DNA: TGTGCCAGCAGCCTCAGACAGGTTACAAACACCGGGGAGCTGTTTTTT. Variable domain in full (rest from reference TRBV5-6 and TRBJ2-2): DAGVTQSPTHLIKTRGQQVTLRCSPKSGHDTVSWYQQALGQGPQFIFQYYEEEERQRGNFPDRFSGHQFPNYSSELNVNALLLGDSALYLCASSLRQVTNTGELFFGEGSRLTVL.

This clone was seen a handful of times. The junction does not match germline at one end; this may be a read error. The chain joins TRBV7-9 to TRBJ1-2; possibly TRBD1 for D (6 bases). The CDR3 sequence is 15 residues long. Germline values: CDR1 SEHNR, CDR2 FQNEAQ (reference sequence). CDR3 nucleotide sequence: TGTGCCAGCAGCGTAGCGAGGGGACAAACCTATGGCTACACCTTC. Translating gives CASSVARGQTYGYTF.

The V and J genes are TRBV27 and TRBJ2-7; TRBD2 aligns across 14 bases. There are 17 residues in the CDR3. CDR1 MNHEY and CDR2 SMNVEV come from the germline V gene (reference sequence). J was trimmed by 7 bases and V by 4 bases; bases with no gene match: 12. The CDR3 loop is CASSWNSGLAGDLEQYF. Here the CDR3 DNA reads TGTGCCAGCAGTTGGAACTCGGGACTAGCGGGGGACTTGGAGCAGTACTTC.

This rearrangement joins TRBV7-2 to TRBJ2-3; TRBD2 agrees at 8 bases. The CDR3 runs 15 residues. Germline V gene sequence: CDR1 SGHTA, CDR2 FQGNSA. V trimming: 2 bases; J trimming: 2 bases; junction bases outside the gene matches: 3. CDR3 protein: CASSLRGGNTDTQYF. CDR3 bases: TGTGCCAGCAGCTTACGGGGGGGTAACACAGATACGCAGTATTTT.

The V call is TRBV6-2 or TRBV6-3, the J call TRBJ2-7; the match to TRBD1 covers 9 bases. Trimming cost V 6 bases and J 2 bases; bases outside gene matches: 17. This CDR3 spans 18 amino acids. CDR1 MNHEY and CDR2 SVGEGT come from the germline V gene. The CDR3 sequence is CASSSPGTGFQRTYEQYF. DNA of the CDR3: TGTGCCAGCAGCAGTCCCGGGACAGGGTTTCAACGGACCTACGAGCAGTACTTC.

This chain connects TRBV20-1 to TRBJ1-1; D remains ambiguous. Germline V gene lookup returns CDR1 DFQATT and CDR2 SNEGSKA (reference sequence). V lost 6 bases and J 7 bases, leaving 9 bases between the germline ends. The CDR3 contains 10 residues. The CDR3 protein is CSATGREAFF. CDR3 coding DNA: TGCAGTGCAACCGGTCGTGAAGCTTTCTTT.

V is TRBV11-3 and J is TRBJ2-1; D might be TRBD1 (6 bases). Germline assignment: CDR1 SGHNT and CDR2 YENEEA. Trimming pared 2 bases from V and 10 bases from J, leaving 24 bases between. This CDR3 region has 17 residues. The CDR3 DNA is TGTGCCAGCAGCTTAATTGATATCACAGGGATCGAAAAAGAGCAGTTCTTC. This encodes CASSLIDITGIEKEQFF.

The chain joins TRBV19 to TRBJ1-2; D might be TRBD1 (5 bases). With 5 bases removed from V and 5 bases from J, the gap between germline ends came to 12 bases. CDR1 is LNHDA and CDR2 is SQIVND in the germline V gene (reference sequence). The CDR3 runs to 13 residues. As DNA, the CDR3 is TGTGCCAGTAGTCGACAGCAGCAATATGGCTACACCTTC. It is translated as CASSRQQQYGYTF.